This TCR beta chain was retrieved from a study of T cells in tuberculosis. Overall study context: T cells were selected with CD1B tetramers loaded with glucose monomycolate.

This CDR3 is 17 amino acids long. Per germline, CDR1 SGHDT and CDR2 YYEEEE. V dropped 2 bases and J dropped 2 bases, with 20 bases sitting between them. Libraries were prepared by immunoSEQ multiplex PCR; TCRdb keeps only in-frame clonotypes and omits some of them. The sample includes some 34,000 clones, roughly 97% of them seen just once. In the case of this clone: Its antigen is as yet unknown.

The study's findings and limits: Active tuberculosis TCR-alpha repertoires lay closer to GMM-specific TCRs than IGRA-negative controls, suggesting clonal expansion. Smaller alpha distances in active tuberculosis partly reflected shorter CDR3-alpha lengths.

The V and J genes are TRBV5-6 and TRBJ2-7; D possibly corresponds to TRBD2 (5 bases). Sequencing used PBMCs. This clonotype originated in a donor aged 10-29 years with latent tuberculosis or without tuberculosis infection. CDR3 sequence: CASSFRTVPTRAYEQYF. The CDR3, as DNA: TGTGCCAGCAGCTTTAGAACCGTCCCTACGAGGGCCTACGAGCAGTACTTC.